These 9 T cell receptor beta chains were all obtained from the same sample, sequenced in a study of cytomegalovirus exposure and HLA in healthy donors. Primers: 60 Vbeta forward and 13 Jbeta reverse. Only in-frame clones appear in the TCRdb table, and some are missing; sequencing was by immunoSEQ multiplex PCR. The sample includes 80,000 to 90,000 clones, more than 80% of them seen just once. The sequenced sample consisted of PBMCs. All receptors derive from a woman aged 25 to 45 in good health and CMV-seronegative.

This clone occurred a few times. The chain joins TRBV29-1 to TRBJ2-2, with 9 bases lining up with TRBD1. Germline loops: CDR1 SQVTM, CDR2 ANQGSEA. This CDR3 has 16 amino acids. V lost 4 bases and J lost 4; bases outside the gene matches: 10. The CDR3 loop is CSVAEGTGLSTGELFF. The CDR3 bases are TGCAGCGTTGCCGAGGGGACAGGGTTGTCCACCGGGGAGCTGTTTTTT.

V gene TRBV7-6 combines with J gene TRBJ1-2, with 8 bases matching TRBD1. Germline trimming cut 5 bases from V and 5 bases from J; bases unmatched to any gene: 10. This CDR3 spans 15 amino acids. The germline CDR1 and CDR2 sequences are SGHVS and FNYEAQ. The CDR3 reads CASSTFRGPRYGYTF. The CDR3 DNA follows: TGTGCCAGCAGCACCTTCAGGGGGCCTCGGTATGGCTACACCTTC.

As DNA, the CDR3 is TGTGCCAGCGGGACAGAAGGAAGCAATCAGCCCCAGCATTTT. The encoded protein is CASGTEGSNQPQHF. V usage is TRBV7-9 and J usage is TRBJ1-5; TRBD1 matches 7 bases. Trimming removed 8 bases from V and 1 base from J; junction bases left unmatched: 5. The CDR3 spans 14 residues. CDR1 is SEHNR, CDR2 FQNEAQ, per germline (reference sequence).

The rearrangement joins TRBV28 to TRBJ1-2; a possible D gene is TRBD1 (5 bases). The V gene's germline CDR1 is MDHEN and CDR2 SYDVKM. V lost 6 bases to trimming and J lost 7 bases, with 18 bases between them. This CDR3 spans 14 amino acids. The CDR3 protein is CASSSSGLWPGYTF. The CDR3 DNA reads TGTGCCAGCAGCTCCTCGGGACTATGGCCTGGCTACACCTTC.

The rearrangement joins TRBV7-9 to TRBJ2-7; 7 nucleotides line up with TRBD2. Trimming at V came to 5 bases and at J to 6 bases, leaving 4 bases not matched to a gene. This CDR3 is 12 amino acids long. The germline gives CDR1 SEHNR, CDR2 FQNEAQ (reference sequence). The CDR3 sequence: CASSAPGGEQYF. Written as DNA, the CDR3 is TGTGCCAGCAGCGCGCCGGGGGGCGAGCAGTACTTC.

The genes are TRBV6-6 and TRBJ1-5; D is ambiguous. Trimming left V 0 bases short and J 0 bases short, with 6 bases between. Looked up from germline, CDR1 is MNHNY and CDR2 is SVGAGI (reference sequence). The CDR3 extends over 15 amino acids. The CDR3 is CASSYSENSNQPQHF. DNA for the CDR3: TGTGCCAGCAGTTACTCGGAGAATAGCAATCAGCCCCAGCATTTT.

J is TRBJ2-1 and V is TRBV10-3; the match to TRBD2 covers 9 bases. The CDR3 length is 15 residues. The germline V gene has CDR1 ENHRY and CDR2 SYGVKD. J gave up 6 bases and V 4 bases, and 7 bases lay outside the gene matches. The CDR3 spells CAISGGREGSNEQFF. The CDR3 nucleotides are TGTGCCATCAGTGGAGGGCGGGAGGGCTCCAATGAGCAGTTCTTC.

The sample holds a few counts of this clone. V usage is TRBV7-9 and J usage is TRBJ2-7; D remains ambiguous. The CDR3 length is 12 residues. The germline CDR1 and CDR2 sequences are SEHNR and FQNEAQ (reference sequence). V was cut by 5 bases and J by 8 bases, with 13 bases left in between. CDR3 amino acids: CASSPESYKQYF. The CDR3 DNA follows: TGTGCCAGCAGCCCCGAATCTTACAAGCAGTACTTC.

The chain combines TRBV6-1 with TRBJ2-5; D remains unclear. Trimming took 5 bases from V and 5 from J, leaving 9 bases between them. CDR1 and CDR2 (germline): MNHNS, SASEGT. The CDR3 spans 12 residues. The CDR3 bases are TGTGCCAGCAGTCCCCAGAGGGAGACCCAGTACTTC. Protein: CASSPQRETQYF.